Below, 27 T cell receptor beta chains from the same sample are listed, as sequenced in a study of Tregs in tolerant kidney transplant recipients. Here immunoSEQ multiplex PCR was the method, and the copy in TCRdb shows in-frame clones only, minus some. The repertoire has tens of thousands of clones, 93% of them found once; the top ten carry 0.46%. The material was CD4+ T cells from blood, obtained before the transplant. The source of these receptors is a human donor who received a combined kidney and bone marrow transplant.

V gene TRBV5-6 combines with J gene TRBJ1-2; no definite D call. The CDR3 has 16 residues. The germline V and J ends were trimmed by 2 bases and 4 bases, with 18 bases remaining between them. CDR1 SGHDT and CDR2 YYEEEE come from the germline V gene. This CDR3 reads CASSFISLRVGYGYTF. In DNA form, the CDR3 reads TGTGCCAGCAGCTTTATTTCGTTGAGGGTTGGCTATGGCTACACCTTC.

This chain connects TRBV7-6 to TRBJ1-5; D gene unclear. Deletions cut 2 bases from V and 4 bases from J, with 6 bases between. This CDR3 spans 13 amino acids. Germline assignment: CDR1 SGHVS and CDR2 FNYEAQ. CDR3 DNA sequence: TGTGCCAGCAGCTTACCCGGTAATCAGCCCCAGCATTTT. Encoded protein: CASSLPGNQPQHF.

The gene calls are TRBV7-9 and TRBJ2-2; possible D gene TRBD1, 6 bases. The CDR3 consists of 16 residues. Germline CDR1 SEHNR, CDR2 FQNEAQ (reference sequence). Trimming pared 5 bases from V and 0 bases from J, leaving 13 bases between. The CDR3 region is CASSNTGTSNTGELFF. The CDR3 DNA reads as TGTGCCAGCAGCAACACCGGGACATCGAACACCGGGGAGCTGTTTTTT.

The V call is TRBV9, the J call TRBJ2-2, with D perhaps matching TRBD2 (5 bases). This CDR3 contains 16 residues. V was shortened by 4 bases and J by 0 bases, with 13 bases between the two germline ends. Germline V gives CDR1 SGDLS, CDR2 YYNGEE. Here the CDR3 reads CASSNPSWANTGELFF. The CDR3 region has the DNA TGTGCCAGCAGCAACCCTAGCTGGGCGAACACCGGGGAGCTGTTTTTT.

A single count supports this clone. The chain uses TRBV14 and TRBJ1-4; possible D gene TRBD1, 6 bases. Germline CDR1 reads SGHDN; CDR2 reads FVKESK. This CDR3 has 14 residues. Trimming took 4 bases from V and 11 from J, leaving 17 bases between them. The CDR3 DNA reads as TGTGCCAGCAGCCCCGGGACAAAAGTCCGCAAACTGTTTTTT. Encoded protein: CASSPGTKVRKLFF.

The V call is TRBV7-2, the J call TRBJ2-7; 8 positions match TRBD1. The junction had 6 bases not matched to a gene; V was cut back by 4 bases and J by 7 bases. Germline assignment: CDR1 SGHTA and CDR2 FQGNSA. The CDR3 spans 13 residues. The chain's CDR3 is CASSSSRDREQYF. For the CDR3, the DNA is TGTGCCAGCAGCTCCAGCCGGGACAGGGAGCAGTACTTC.

The CDR3 bases are TGCGCCAGCAGCTGGACTAGCGGGACGAACACCGGGGAGCTGTTTTTT. Protein: CASSWTSGTNTGELFF. V and J are TRBV5-1 and TRBJ2-2; TRBD2 matches at 12 bases. Germline V CDR1 and CDR2: SGHRS, YFSETQ. This CDR3 is built from 16 residues. Trimming cost V 3 bases and J 0 bases; bases outside gene matches: 0.

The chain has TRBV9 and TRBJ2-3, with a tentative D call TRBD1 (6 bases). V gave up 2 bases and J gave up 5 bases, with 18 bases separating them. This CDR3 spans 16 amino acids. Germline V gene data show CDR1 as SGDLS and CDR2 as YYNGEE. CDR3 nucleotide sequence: TGTGCCAGCAGCGTTTGGGGGCTTTTCCAAGGAGATACGCAGTATTTT. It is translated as CASSVWGLFQGDTQYF.

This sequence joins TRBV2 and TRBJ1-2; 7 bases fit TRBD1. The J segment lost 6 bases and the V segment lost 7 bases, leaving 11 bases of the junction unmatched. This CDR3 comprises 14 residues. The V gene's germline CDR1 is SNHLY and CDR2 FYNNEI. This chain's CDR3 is CASNRQGQEDGYTF. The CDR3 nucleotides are TGTGCCAGCAATCGACAGGGCCAAGAGGATGGCTACACCTTC.

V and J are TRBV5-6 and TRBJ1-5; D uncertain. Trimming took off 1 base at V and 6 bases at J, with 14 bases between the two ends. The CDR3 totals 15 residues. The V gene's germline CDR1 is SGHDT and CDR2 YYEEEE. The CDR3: CASSLRTGGGQPQHF. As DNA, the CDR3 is TGTGCCAGCAGCTTGCGGACGGGAGGAGGTCAGCCCCAGCATTTT. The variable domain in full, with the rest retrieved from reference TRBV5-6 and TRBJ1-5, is DAGVTQSPTHLIKTRGQQVTLRCSPKSGHDTVSWYQQALGQGPQFIFQYYEEEERQRGNFPDRFSGHQFPNYSSELNVNALLLGDSALYLCASSLRTGGGQPQHFGDGTRLSIL.

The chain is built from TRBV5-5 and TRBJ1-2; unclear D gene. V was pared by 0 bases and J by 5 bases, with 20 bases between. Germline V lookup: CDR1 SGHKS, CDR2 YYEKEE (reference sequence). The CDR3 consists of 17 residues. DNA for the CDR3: TGTGCCAGCAGCTTGGCCCCTCTGCGGCGCCTCCCATATGGCTACACCTTC. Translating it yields CASSLAPLRRLPYGYTF.

This CDR3 is CASSESLDLREDTDTQYF. CDR3 DNA: TGTGCCAGCAGTGAATCCCTGGATCTTCGGGAGGACACAGATACGCAGTATTTT. This chain links TRBV25-1 with TRBJ2-3, with 7 positions matching TRBD2. With V trimmed by 1 base and J by 2 bases, 12 bases remained unmatched. The CDR3 is 18 amino acids. Germline CDR1 MGHDK, CDR2 SYGVNS.

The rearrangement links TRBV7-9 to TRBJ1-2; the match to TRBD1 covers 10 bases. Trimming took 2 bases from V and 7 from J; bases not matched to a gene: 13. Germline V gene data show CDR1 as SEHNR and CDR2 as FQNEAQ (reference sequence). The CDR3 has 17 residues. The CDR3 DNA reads TGTGCCAGCAGCTTACCCTCTTGGGACAGGGGTGTCGGTGGCTACACCTTC. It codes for CASSLPSWDRGVGGYTF.

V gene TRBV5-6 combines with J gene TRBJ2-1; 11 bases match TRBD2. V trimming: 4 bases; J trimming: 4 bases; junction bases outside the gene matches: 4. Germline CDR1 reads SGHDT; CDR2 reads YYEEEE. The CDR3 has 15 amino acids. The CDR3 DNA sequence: TGTGCCAGCAGCCCGACTAGCGGGGTATACAATGAGCAGTTCTTC. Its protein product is CASSPTSGVYNEQFF.

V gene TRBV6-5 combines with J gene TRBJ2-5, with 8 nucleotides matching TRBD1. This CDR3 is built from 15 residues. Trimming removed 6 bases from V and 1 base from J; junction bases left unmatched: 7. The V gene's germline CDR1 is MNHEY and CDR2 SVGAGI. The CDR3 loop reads CASRRTGRLQETQYF. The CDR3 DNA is TGTGCCAGCAGACGGACAGGGCGACTCCAAGAGACCCAGTACTTC.

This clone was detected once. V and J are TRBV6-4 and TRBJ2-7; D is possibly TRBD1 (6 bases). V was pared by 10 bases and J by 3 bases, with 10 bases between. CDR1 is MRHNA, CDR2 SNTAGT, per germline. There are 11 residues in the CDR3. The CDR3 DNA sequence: TGTGCCACACAGGGAGTCTACGAGCAGTACTTC. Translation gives CATQGVYEQYF.

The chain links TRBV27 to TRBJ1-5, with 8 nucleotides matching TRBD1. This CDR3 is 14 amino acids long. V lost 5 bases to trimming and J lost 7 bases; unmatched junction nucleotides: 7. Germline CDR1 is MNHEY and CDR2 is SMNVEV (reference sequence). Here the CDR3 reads CASSPDRGWQPQHF. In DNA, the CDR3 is TGTGCCAGCAGTCCCGACAGGGGTTGGCAGCCCCAGCATTTT.

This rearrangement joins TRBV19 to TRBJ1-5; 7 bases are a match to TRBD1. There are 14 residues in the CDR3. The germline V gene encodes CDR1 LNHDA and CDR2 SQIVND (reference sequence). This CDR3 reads CSTRGPGSNQPQHF. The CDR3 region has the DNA TGTTCCACAAGGGGGCCCGGGAGCAATCAGCCCCAGCATTTT.

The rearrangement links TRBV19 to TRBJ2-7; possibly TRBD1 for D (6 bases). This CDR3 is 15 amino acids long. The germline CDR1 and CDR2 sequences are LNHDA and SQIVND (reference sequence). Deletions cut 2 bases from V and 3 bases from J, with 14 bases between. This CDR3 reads CASSIIPGDVYEQYF. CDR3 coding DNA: TGTGCCAGTAGTATAATTCCAGGGGACGTCTACGAGCAGTACTTC. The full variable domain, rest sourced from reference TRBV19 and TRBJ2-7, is DGGITQSPKYLFRKEGQNVTLSCEQNLNHDAMYWYRQDPGQGLRLIYYSQIVNDFQKGDIAEGYSVSREKKESFPLTVTSAQKNPTAFYLCASSIIPGDVYEQYFGPGTRLTVT.

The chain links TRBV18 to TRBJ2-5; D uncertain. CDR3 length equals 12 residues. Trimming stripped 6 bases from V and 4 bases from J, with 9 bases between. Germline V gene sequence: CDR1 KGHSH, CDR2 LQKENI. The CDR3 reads CASSPARETQYF. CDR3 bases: TGTGCCAGCTCTCCCGCCAGAGAGACCCAGTACTTC.

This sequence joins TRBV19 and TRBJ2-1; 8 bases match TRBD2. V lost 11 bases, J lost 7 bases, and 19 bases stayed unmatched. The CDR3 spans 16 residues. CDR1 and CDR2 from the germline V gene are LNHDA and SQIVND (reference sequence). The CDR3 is CAGSSRLARGINEQFF. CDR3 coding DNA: TGTGCCGGAAGCTCTAGACTAGCGAGAGGGATAAATGAGCAGTTCTTC.

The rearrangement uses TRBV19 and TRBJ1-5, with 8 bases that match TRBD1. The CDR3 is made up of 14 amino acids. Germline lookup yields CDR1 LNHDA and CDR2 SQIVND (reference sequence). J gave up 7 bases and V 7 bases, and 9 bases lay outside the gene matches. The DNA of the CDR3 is TGTGCCAGTAACCCGGACAGGGTTGGCCAGCCCCAGCATTTT. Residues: CASNPDRVGQPQHF.

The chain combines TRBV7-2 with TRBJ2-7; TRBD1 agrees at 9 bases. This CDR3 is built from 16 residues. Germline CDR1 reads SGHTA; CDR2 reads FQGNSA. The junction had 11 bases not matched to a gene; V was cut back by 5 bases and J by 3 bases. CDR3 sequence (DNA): TGTGCCAGCAGCCGGCAACAGGGGGCCTTCTACTACGAGCAGTACTTC. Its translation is CASSRQQGAFYYEQYF.

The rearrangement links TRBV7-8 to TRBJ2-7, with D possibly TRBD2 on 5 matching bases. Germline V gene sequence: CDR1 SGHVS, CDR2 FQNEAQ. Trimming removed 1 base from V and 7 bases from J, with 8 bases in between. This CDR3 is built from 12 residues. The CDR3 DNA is TGTGCCAGCAGCTTAGGTTCGGGGGAGCAGTACTTC. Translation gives CASSLGSGEQYF.

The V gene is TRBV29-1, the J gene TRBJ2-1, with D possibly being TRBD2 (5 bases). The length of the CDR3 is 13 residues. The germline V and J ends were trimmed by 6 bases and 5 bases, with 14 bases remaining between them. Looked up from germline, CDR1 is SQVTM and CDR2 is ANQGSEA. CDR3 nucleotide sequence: TGCAGCGTAGCTAGGGAGCTGAACAATGAGCAGTTCTTC. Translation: CSVARELNNEQFF.

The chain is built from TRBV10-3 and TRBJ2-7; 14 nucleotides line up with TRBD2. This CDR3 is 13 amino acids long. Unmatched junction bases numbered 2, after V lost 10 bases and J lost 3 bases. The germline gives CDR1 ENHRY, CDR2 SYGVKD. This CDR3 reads CATGTSGSYEQYF. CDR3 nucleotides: TGTGCCACCGGGACTAGCGGGAGCTACGAGCAGTACTTC.

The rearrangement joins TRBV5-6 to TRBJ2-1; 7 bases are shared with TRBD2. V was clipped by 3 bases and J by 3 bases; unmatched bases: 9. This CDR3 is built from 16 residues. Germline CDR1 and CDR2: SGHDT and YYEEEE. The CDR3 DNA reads TGTGCCAGCAGCTCCCGCCGCGGGAGTCGCTACAATGAGCAGTTCTTC. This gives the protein CASSSRRGSRYNEQFF. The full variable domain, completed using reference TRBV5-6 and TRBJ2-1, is DAGVTQSPTHLIKTRGQQVTLRCSPKSGHDTVSWYQQALGQGPQFIFQYYEEEERQRGNFPDRFSGHQFPNYSSELNVNALLLGDSALYLCASSSRRGSRYNEQFFGPGTRLTVL.